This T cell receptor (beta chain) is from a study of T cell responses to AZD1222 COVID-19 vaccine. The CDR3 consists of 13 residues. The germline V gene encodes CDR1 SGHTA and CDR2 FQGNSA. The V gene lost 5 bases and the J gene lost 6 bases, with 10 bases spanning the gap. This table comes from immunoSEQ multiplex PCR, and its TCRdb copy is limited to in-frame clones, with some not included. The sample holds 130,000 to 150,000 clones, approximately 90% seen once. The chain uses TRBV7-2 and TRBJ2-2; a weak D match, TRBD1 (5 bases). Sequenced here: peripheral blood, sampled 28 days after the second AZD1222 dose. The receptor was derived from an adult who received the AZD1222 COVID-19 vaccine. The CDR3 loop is CASSPQVAGELFF. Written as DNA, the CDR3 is TGTGCCAGCAGCCCACAGGTCGCCGGGGAGCTGTTTTTT.